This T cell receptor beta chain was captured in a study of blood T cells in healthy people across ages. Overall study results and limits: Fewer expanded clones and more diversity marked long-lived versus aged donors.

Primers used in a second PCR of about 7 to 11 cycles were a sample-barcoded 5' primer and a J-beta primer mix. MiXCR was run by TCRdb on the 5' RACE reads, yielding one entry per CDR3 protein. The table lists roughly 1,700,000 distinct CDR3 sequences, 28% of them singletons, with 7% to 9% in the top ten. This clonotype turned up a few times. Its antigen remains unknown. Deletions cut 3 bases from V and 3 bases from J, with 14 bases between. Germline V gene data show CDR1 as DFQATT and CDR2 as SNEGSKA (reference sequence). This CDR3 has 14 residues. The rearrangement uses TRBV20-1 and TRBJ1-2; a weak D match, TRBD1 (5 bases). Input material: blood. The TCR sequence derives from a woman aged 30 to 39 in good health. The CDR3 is CSASRDVKDYGYTF. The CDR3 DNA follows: TGCAGTGCTAGCCGGGACGTCAAAGACTATGGCTACACCTTC.